This TCR beta chain derives from a study of Tregs in tolerant kidney transplant recipients. Measured with immunoSEQ multiplex PCR; TCRdb has only the in-frame clones, and not every one. The profile shows 95,000 to 120,000 clones, around 90% of them singletons. Of note for this clone: The same CDR3 also results from other DNA sequences found in this sample.

Unstimulated regulatory T cells (CD4+CD25+CD127-), CD4+CD25- non-regulatory cells, CD4 and CD8 cells were FACS-sorted from thawed PBMCs. This CDR3 has 11 residues. The V end lost 0 bases, the J end lost 14 bases, and 8 bases lay between the germline ends. The germline gives CDR1 MNHEY, CDR2 SVGAGI. The TCR sequence derives from a human donor who received a combined kidney and bone marrow transplant. This material consisted of CD4+ T cells from blood, taken before the transplant. V gene TRBV6-5 combines with J gene TRBJ2-1; unclear D gene. The CDR3 DNA sequence: TGTGCCAGCAGTTACTCAGGCAGGAAGTTCTTC. It yields the protein CASSYSGRKFF.